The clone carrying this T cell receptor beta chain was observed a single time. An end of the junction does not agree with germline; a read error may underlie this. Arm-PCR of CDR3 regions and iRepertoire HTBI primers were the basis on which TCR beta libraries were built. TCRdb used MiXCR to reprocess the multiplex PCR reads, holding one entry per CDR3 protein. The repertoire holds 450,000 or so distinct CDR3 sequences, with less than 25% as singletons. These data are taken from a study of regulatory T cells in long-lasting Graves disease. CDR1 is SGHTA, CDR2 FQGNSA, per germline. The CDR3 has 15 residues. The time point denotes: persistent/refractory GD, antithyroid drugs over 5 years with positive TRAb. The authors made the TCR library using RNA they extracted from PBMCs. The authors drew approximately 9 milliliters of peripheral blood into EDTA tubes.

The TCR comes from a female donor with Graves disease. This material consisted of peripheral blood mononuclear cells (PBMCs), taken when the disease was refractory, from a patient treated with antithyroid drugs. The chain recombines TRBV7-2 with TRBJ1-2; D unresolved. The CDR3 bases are TGTGCCAACAGCTTAGAGGGCCGGGTGGGATATGGCTACACCTTC. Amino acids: CANSLEGRVGYGYTF. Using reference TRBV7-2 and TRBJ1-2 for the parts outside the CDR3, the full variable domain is GAGVSQSPSNKVTEKGKDVELRCDPISGHTALYWYRQSLGQGLEFLIYFQGNSAPDKSGLPSDRFSAERTGGSVSTLTIQRTQQEDSAVYLCANSLEGRVGYGYTFGSGTRLTVV.